This TCR beta chain originates from a study of shared clonotypes between healthy human individuals. Turning to the study itself: Donor composition was a couple of women and a few men, aged 18 to 49. Study findings and constraints: A small donor pool kept down the genetic and exposure-history diversity that was represented.

A word on this clone: No antigen is known for it.

250 to 350 ng DNA, approximately 30,000 T cell genomes, went into unsorted PBMC replicate PCRs. Unsorted PBMCs provided DNA that was sequenced on ten immunoSEQ deep assay plates. TCRdb's copy holds only in-frame clones and misses some; the assay was immunoSEQ multiplex PCR. The repertoire includes about 490,000 clones, approximately 79% of them detected once, and roughly 12% sits in the top ten. The CDR3 totals 15 residues. Trimming stripped 4 bases from V and 1 base from J, with 13 bases between. Germline-derived CDR1 and CDR2 are LGHNA and YNFKEQ. The chain has TRBV4-2 and TRBJ1-2; D might be TRBD1 (6 bases). The sequencing sample was made of PBMCs. The clonotype was recovered from a woman aged 40 to 49 in good health. Some clones in this sample may be carry-over from other donors' samples. The CDR3 nucleotides are TGTGCCAGCAGCCCCACAGGGAGAGGTAACTATGGCTACACCTTC. Translation gives CASSPTGRGNYGYTF.